This record looks at one T cell receptor beta chain sequence and its context. The antigen remains undetermined. The CDR3 has 15 residues. The V gene lost 3 bases and the J gene lost 2 bases, with 14 bases spanning the gap. CDR1 and CDR2 from the germline V gene are DFQATT and SNEGSKA (reference sequence). The sample is drawn from a study of T cell responses to AZD1222 COVID-19 vaccine. Study conclusions and caveats: None of the repertoires were sampled until the peak T cell response had passed.

TCRdb's table, derived via immunoSEQ multiplex PCR, lists solely in-frame clones and lacks some. The profile shows roughly 170,000 clones, just over 85% of them singletons. The sample consisted of peripheral blood, taken on day 0 of AZD1222 vaccination. This sequence originates from an adult in good health. The chain uses TRBV20-1 and TRBJ1-3; no definite D call. In DNA, the CDR3 is TGCAGTGCTAGTTCGGCAGATCGGCCTGGAAACACCATATATTTT. Residues: CSASSADRPGNTIYF.